The 32 T cell receptor beta chains below were found in one sample sequenced in a study of siplizumab effects on memory and regulatory T cells. Here immunoSEQ multiplex PCR was the method, and the copy in TCRdb shows in-frame clones only, minus some. The sample contains some 62,000 clones, roughly 83% of which appear only once. Sequencing was done on a sample of memory CD4+ T cells sorted from blood. The receptors derive from a human donor in good health.

This sequence joins TRBV30 and TRBJ1-2; no reliable D call. The CDR3 runs to 13 residues. The V end was cut by 1 base, the J end by 5 bases, with 11 bases between. Germline V gives CDR1 GTSNPN, CDR2 SVGIG (reference sequence). CDR3 nucleotide sequence: TGTGCCTGGAGTGCATCAGATTATTATGGCTACACCTTC. Its translation is CAWSASDYYGYTF.

The chain has TRBV6-5 and TRBJ1-4; the D gene is possibly TRBD1 (6 bases). The germline V and J ends were trimmed by 2 bases and 6 bases, with 13 bases remaining between them. The germline CDR1 and CDR2 sequences are MNHEY and SVGAGI. The CDR3 covers 15 residues. The CDR3 nucleotides read TGTGCCAGCAGTTACCAGGGGCTGGCGGATGAAAAACTGTTTTTT. This codes for CASSYQGLADEKLFF.

The rearrangement links TRBV11-3 to TRBJ2-1; 8 bases line up with TRBD2. The CDR3 totals 15 residues. V was pared by 2 bases and J by 8 bases, with 8 bases of the junction left unmatched. Germline CDR1 reads SGHNT; CDR2 reads YENEEA. CDR3 in DNA: TGTGCCAGCAGCTTAAACGGGGGGGCCGAATATGAGCAGTTCTTC. Translating it yields CASSLNGGAEYEQFF.

This rearrangement joins TRBV5-4 to TRBJ2-7, with D tentatively TRBD2 (7 bases). This CDR3 contains 14 residues. The V end was cut by 1 base, the J end by 6 bases, with 14 bases between. Germline CDR1 is SGHNT and CDR2 is YYREEE (reference sequence). The chain's CDR3 is CASSLLNREGEQYF. The DNA for the CDR3 is TGTGCCAGCAGCTTGCTCAACAGGGAGGGCGAGCAGTACTTC.

The rearrangement uses TRBV4-2 and TRBJ2-1; TRBD2 agrees at 10 bases. The germline V gene encodes CDR1 LGHNA and CDR2 YNFKEQ. The CDR3 extends over 17 amino acids. V shed 3 bases, J shed 4 bases, and the junction held 9 bases outside the gene matches. The CDR3 protein is CASSQGTSATVYNEQFF. CDR3 DNA sequence: TGTGCCAGCAGCCAGGGGACTAGCGCGACTGTATACAATGAGCAGTTCTTC.

This clone was recorded a few times. Other DNA sequences in the sample encode the same CDR3. The gene calls are TRBV27 and TRBJ2-5; unclear D gene. V lost 6 bases and J 1 base, leaving 6 bases between the germline ends. The germline gives CDR1 MNHEY, CDR2 SMNVEV (reference sequence). CDR3 length: 12 amino acids. CDR3: CASRGVQETQYF. For the CDR3, the DNA is TGTGCCAGCAGGGGCGTCCAAGAGACCCAGTACTTC.

This clone was detected a few times. The CDR3 sequence is CASSTGTSGEQYF. CDR3 nucleotides: TGTGCCAGCAGCACCGGGACTAGTGGCGAGCAGTACTTC. The rearrangement links TRBV9 to TRBJ2-7, with TRBD2 identical over 8 bases. CDR1 and CDR2 from the germline V gene are SGDLS and YYNGEE. V gave up 4 bases and J gave up 6 bases; unmatched junction bases: 6. This CDR3 contains 13 residues.

Only one count was recorded for this clone. J is TRBJ2-6 and V is TRBV27, with 12 nucleotides matching TRBD2. Unmatched junction bases numbered 15, after V lost 5 bases and J lost 1 base. CDR1 is MNHEY and CDR2 is SMNVEV in the germline V gene (reference sequence). The CDR3 totals 21 residues. In DNA form, the CDR3 reads TGTGCCAGCAGTCCATGGACAGGACGACTAGCGGGAGCATCTGGGGCCAACGTCCTGACTTTC. It translates to CASSPWTGRLAGASGANVLTF.

This chain uses TRBV6-6 with TRBJ1-5; no definite D call. Germline lookup yields CDR1 MNHNY and CDR2 SVGAGI (reference sequence). Trimming shortened V by 6 bases and J by 4 bases, and 10 bases separated the two germline ends. The CDR3 runs to 13 residues. CDR3 DNA: TGTGCCAGCAGCGACAATTTTAATCAGCCCCAGCATTTT. This codes for CASSDNFNQPQHF.

This chain connects TRBV6-6 to TRBJ2-2; a possible D gene is TRBD1 (6 bases). CDR1 and CDR2 from the germline V gene are MNHNY and SVGAGI (reference sequence). Trimming stripped 7 bases from V and 2 bases from J, with 11 bases between. The CDR3 has 14 residues. The CDR3 sequence: CASTPGQNTGELFF. The CDR3 region has the DNA TGTGCCAGCACACCGGGACAAAACACCGGGGAGCTGTTTTTT.

The V and J genes are TRBV7-9 and TRBJ2-1; 10 bases line up with TRBD2. CDR3 length: 16 residues. Losses at the gene ends were 5 bases for V and 7 bases for J; bases not matched to a gene: 11. Germline CDR1 and CDR2: SEHNR and FQNEAQ (reference sequence). Here the CDR3 DNA reads TGTGCCAGCAGCCCCCGGACTAGCGGATATGGGAATGAGCAGTTCTTC. It codes for CASSPRTSGYGNEQFF.

This clone was detected only once. In DNA, the CDR3 is TGTGCCAGTAGTCTCCGACAGGGTTCAAATGAAAAACTGTTTTTT. Translated: CASSLRQGSNEKLFF. The rearrangement uses TRBV19 and TRBJ1-4; 7 positions match TRBD1. Trimming removed 5 bases from V and 5 bases from J; junction bases left unmatched: 8. The length of the CDR3 is 15 residues. Germline V gene data show CDR1 as LNHDA and CDR2 as SQIVND (reference sequence).

The chain couples TRBV6-5 to TRBJ1-2, with 8 nucleotides matching TRBD1. Germline V gives CDR1 MNHEY, CDR2 SVGAGI. The ends lost 6 bases at V and 1 base at J; junction bases unmatched: 4. This CDR3 region has 14 residues. CDR3 in amino acids: CASRSGQGNYGYTF. CDR3 coding DNA: TGTGCCAGCAGGTCCGGACAGGGTAACTATGGCTACACCTTC.

V gene TRBV7-2 combines with J gene TRBJ1-5; weak D call: TRBD1 (6 bases). Between the trimmed V and J ends, which lost 5 bases and 3 bases, there was a span of 11 bases. The V gene's germline CDR1 is SGHTA and CDR2 FQGNSA. The length of the CDR3 is 14 residues. CDR3 nucleotide sequence: TGTGCCAGCAGCCCGGACAGCGCCAATCAGCCCCAGCATTTT. Its translation is CASSPDSANQPQHF.

The CDR3 here is CATSSSAAGYGYTF. CDR3 sequence (DNA): TGTGCCACCTCTTCTTCAGCGGCGGGTTATGGCTACACCTTC. This chain links TRBV19 with TRBJ1-2; D ambiguous. From germline, CDR1 is LNHDA and CDR2 SQIVND (reference sequence). This CDR3 region has 14 residues. Trimming removed 10 bases from V and 5 bases from J, with 20 bases in between.

The chain uses TRBV7-8 and TRBJ2-2; 10 bases are a match to TRBD2. The V gene's germline CDR1 is SGHVS and CDR2 FQNEAQ. The CDR3 has 16 residues. J gave up 7 bases and V 5 bases, and 10 bases lay outside the gene matches. DNA of the CDR3: TGTGCCAGCAGCGCCAGCGGGAGGGAGGAAGGCGGGGAGCTGTTTTTT. It is translated as CASSASGREEGGELFF.

The chain couples TRBV11-3 to TRBJ2-1; 7 nucleotides match TRBD2. The CDR3 spans 16 residues. In germline, CDR1 is SGHNT, CDR2 YENEEA. V was pared by 5 bases and J by 6 bases, with 13 bases of the junction left unmatched. The DNA of the CDR3 is TGTGCCAGCAGCCCCGGAGGTGCTAGCGGCCTCAATGAGCAGTTCTTC. Translating it yields CASSPGGASGLNEQFF.

The V gene is TRBV9, the J gene TRBJ2-1, with 14 bases lining up with TRBD2. Germline CDR1 reads SGDLS; CDR2 reads YYNGEE. The CDR3 runs 15 residues. Trimming cost V 3 bases and J 9 bases; bases outside gene matches: 5. In DNA form, the CDR3 reads TGTGCCAGCAGCGCCCGACTAGCGGGAGGGGCTGAGCAGTTCTTC. This encodes CASSARLAGGAEQFF.

The genes are TRBV18 and TRBJ2-2; TRBD2 matches at 7 bases. This CDR3 is 13 amino acids long. The trim removed 4 bases at V and 5 bases at J, leaving 1 base unmatched. CDR1 KGHSH and CDR2 LQKENI come from the germline V gene. CDR3 loop: CASSREGTGELFF. CDR3 bases: TGTGCCAGCTCACGGGAGGGGACCGGGGAGCTGTTTTTT. Combining the CDR3 with reference TRBV18 and TRBJ2-2 gives the whole variable domain NAGVMQNPRHLVRRRGQEARLRCSPMKGHSHVYWYRQLPEEGLKFMVYLQKENIIDESGMPKERFSAEFPKEGPSILRIQQVVRGDSAAYFCASSREGTGELFFGEGSRLTVL.

This clone was counted a single time. The chain links TRBV10-3 to TRBJ1-2; no reliable D call. There are 14 residues in the CDR3. Per the germline V gene, CDR1 is ENHRY and CDR2 is SYGVKD. Trimming stripped 5 bases from V and 1 base from J, with 11 bases between. In nucleotides, the CDR3 is TGTGCCATCAGTACCGACGGCGGTAACTATGGCTACACCTTC. This sequence encodes CAISTDGGNYGYTF.

This clone was observed a single time. V usage is TRBV10-3 and J usage is TRBJ2-7; D is possibly TRBD1 or TRBD2 (5 bases each). V gave up 11 bases and J gave up 7 bases, with 21 bases separating them. CDR1 and CDR2 (germline): ENHRY, SYGVKD. The CDR3 is made up of 13 amino acids. CDR3 in amino acids: CAVPRGPNSEQYF. The CDR3 region has the DNA TGTGCCGTTCCCCGGGGCCCGAACTCGGAGCAGTACTTC.

This chain links TRBV19 with TRBJ1-1; TRBD1 matches at 9 bases. Germline CDR1 is LNHDA and CDR2 is SQIVND (reference sequence). With V trimmed by 7 bases and J by 6 bases, 12 bases remained unmatched. The CDR3 contains 15 residues. CDR3 region: CASNWARQGVAEAFF. CDR3 DNA sequence: TGTGCCAGTAATTGGGCCCGACAGGGGGTAGCTGAAGCTTTCTTT.

With regard to this clone: Mismatch with germline at one junction end may stem from a read error. This chain joins TRBV2 and TRBJ1-5; 10 bases match TRBD1. From germline, CDR1 is SNHLY and CDR2 FYNNEI. The CDR3 extends over 15 amino acids. DNA for the CDR3: TGTGCCAGCAGCGAAGGGGGACAGGGGTATCAGCCCCAGCATTTT. Translated, it gives CASSEGGQGYQPQHF.

Only a few counts were recorded for this clone. This chain links TRBV13 with TRBJ1-6, with a possible D match to TRBD1 (5 bases). Per germline, CDR1 PRHDT and CDR2 FYEKMQ (reference sequence). The CDR3 is made up of 14 amino acids. Trimming left V 5 bases short and J 4 bases short, with 9 bases between. CDR3 sequence (DNA): TGTGCCAGCAGCACCGGGACTTATAATTCACCCCTCCACTTT. Translation gives CASSTGTYNSPLHF. The full variable domain, in which reference TRBV13 and TRBJ1-6 provide the parts outside the CDR3, is AAGVIQSPRHLIKEKRETATLKCYPIPRHDTVYWYQQGPGQDPQFLISFYEKMQSDKGSIPDRFSAQQFSDYHSELNMSSLELGDSALYFCASSTGTYNSPLHFGNGTRLTVT.

V gene TRBV21-1 combines with J gene TRBJ1-1; the table gives TRBD1 as D, unverified against the DNA. TRBV21-1 is noted as a pseudogene. The CDR3 contains 14 residues. The CDR3 is CASTAGGGDTEAFF. The CDR3 DNA sequence: TGTGCCAGCACTGCAGGGGGAGGAGACACTGAAGCTTTCTTT.

V usage is TRBV9 and J usage is TRBJ2-5, with TRBD2 identical over 14 bases. Germline lookup yields CDR1 SGDLS and CDR2 YYNGEE. The CDR3 has 16 residues. J gave up 5 bases and V 4 bases, and 7 bases lay outside the gene matches. CDR3 nucleotide sequence: TGTGCCAGCAGCCTTCAGGGACTAGCGGGGGCGGAGACCCAGTACTTC. Amino acids: CASSLQGLAGAETQYF.

The genes are TRBV6-5 and TRBJ1-2, with 7 bases that match TRBD1. V lost 5 bases and J lost 3; bases outside the gene matches: 6. The germline V gene has CDR1 MNHEY and CDR2 SVGAGI. The CDR3 has 14 amino acids. CDR3 in DNA: TGTGCCAGCAGTAACCAGGGGGTGGACTATGGCTACACCTTC. Protein sequence: CASSNQGVDYGYTF.

The rearrangement links TRBV2 to TRBJ1-1, with a possible D match to TRBD1 (6 bases). This CDR3 comprises 14 residues. Germline V gene lookup returns CDR1 SNHLY and CDR2 FYNNEI. Trimming removed 2 bases from V and 2 bases from J, with 9 bases in between. In DNA form, the CDR3 reads TGTGCCAGCAGTGAACAGGGGCCTAACACTGAAGCTTTCTTT. It translates to CASSEQGPNTEAFF.

Concerning this clone: Within the sample, other DNA sequences also encode this same CDR3. The chain links TRBV28 to TRBJ2-3; D is possibly TRBD1 or TRBD2 (5 bases each). The V gene lost 6 bases and the J gene lost 1 base, with 17 bases spanning the gap. CDR1 and CDR2 from the germline V gene are MDHEN and SYDVKM. The CDR3 length is 16 residues. CDR3 sequence: CASSSRLGAGTDTQYF. CDR3 nucleotide sequence: TGTGCCAGCAGCTCACGCCTCGGGGCTGGCACAGATACGCAGTATTTT.

V usage is TRBV29-1 and J usage is TRBJ1-2; maybe TRBD1 (5 bases). Trimming removed 4 bases from V and 8 bases from J, with 20 bases in between. Germline V gene sequence: CDR1 SQVTM, CDR2 ANQGSEA. CDR3 length: 14 amino acids. CDR3 nucleotide sequence: TGCAGCGTTGTTTCTTCCGGGGGAGGGTTCGGCTACACCTTC. Translated, it gives CSVVSSGGGFGYTF.

The V gene is TRBV5-1, the J gene TRBJ2-3; D is perhaps TRBD1 (5 bases). There are 15 residues in the CDR3. Per germline, CDR1 SGHRS and CDR2 YFSETQ. V was cut by 4 bases and J by 4 bases, with 16 bases left in between. For the CDR3, the DNA is TGCGCCAGCAGCCAGGACAACCCGGGTCCAGATACGCAGTATTTT. Protein product: CASSQDNPGPDTQYF.

In its sample, this clone was seen once. The chain is built from TRBV11-1 and TRBJ1-1; 10 positions agree with TRBD1. The CDR3 spans 17 residues. The junction had 8 bases not matched to a gene; V was cut back by 3 bases and J by 1 base. Germline CDR1 is SGHAT and CDR2 is FQDESV (reference sequence). CDR3 residues: CASSLGSWTGGNTEAFF. The CDR3 DNA reads as TGTGCCAGCAGCTTGGGGTCCTGGACAGGGGGGAACACTGAAGCTTTCTTT.